This T cell receptor beta chain was documented in a study of blood T cell repertoires in COVID-19. TCRdb keeps only in-frame clones here, not all; method: immunoSEQ multiplex PCR. The table lists 35,000 to 45,000 clones, around 84% of them singletons. Germline assignment: CDR1 MNHEY and CDR2 SVGAGI. CDR3 length: 13 amino acids. V was clipped by 10 bases and J by 7 bases, with 17 bases between them. J is TRBJ1-5 and V is TRBV6-5, with D possibly matching TRBD1 (5 bases). The sequenced sample consisted of peripheral blood. This TCR was sampled from a man in his 70s with acute or convalescent COVID-19. CDR3 nucleotides: TGTGCCATCGCAGCCAGGGTCGGGCAGCCCCAGCATTTT. This codes for CAIAARVGQPQHF.